This passage covers 7 T cell receptor beta chains from one sample sequenced in a study of cytomegalovirus exposure and HLA in healthy donors. Primers included in the PCR were 60 Vbeta and 13 Jbeta primers. Here immunoSEQ multiplex PCR was the method, and the copy in TCRdb shows in-frame clones only, minus some. The sample has under 35,000 clones, roughly 60% seen once. Specimen: PBMCs. The receptors derive from a man between 45 and 60 years old in good health and CMV-seropositive.

This clone was recorded once. J is TRBJ2-2 and V is TRBV14; D may be TRBD1 (5 bases). Germline V CDR1 and CDR2: SGHDN, FVKESK. V dropped 1 base and J dropped 8 bases, with 8 bases sitting between them. The CDR3 is 13 residues long. This CDR3 reads CASSQVTGGELFF. CDR3 nucleotide sequence: TGTGCCAGCAGCCAAGTAACAGGAGGGGAGCTGTTTTTT.

This chain connects TRBV28 to TRBJ2-7; TRBD2 might be the D (5 bases). Trimming cost V 6 bases and J 6 bases, with 12 bases left between them. CDR1 MDHEN and CDR2 SYDVKM come from the germline V gene. This CDR3 contains 12 residues. CDR3 residues: CASRSSAGEQYF. The CDR3 coding sequence is TGTGCCAGCAGATCGTCGGCGGGCGAGCAGTACTTC.

V gene TRBV5-1 combines with J gene TRBJ2-5; D unresolved. Germline assignment: CDR1 SGHRS and CDR2 YFSETQ. This CDR3 is built from 14 residues. With 0 bases removed from V and 2 bases from J, the gap between germline ends came to 8 bases. CDR3 sequence: CASSLVALQETQYF. In DNA form, the CDR3 reads TGCGCCAGCAGCTTGGTGGCTTTACAAGAGACCCAGTACTTC.

This clone was counted only a few times. The chain employs TRBV5-1 and TRBJ2-3; a weak D match, TRBD2 (5 bases). The germline V gene has CDR1 SGHRS and CDR2 YFSETQ. This CDR3 contains 17 residues. Trimming shortened V by 0 bases and J by 9 bases, and 23 bases separated the two germline ends. CDR3 sequence (DNA): TGCGCCAGCAGCTTGGTGGCGGCCACGACTACGTTCAAAACGCAGTATTTT. Encoded protein: CASSLVAATTTFKTQYF.

J is TRBJ2-1 and V is TRBV28; TRBD1 aligns across 9 bases. The CDR3 has 15 amino acids. The junction had 2 bases not matched to a gene; V was cut back by 5 bases and J by 0 bases. Germline CDR1 reads MDHEN; CDR2 reads SYDVKM. The DNA of the CDR3 is TGTGCCAGCAGTAGGACAGGGGCCTCCTACAATGAGCAGTTCTTC. Amino acid sequence: CASSRTGASYNEQFF.

This clone was seen once. The rearrangement links TRBV2 to TRBJ2-7; maybe TRBD2 (6 bases). V dropped 6 bases and J dropped 4 bases, with 10 bases sitting between them. The CDR3 has 12 residues. CDR1 SNHLY and CDR2 FYNNEI come from the germline V gene. In DNA, the CDR3 is TGTGCCAGCAGGGGGGGTCCGTACGAGCAGTACTTC. Amino acid sequence: CASRGGPYEQYF. Supplemented by reference TRBV2 and TRBJ2-7, the full variable domain reads EPEVTQTPSHQVTQMGQEVILRCVPISNHLYFYWYRQILGQKVEFLVSFYNNEISEKSEIFDDQFSVERPDGSNFTLKIRSTKLEDSAMYFCASRGGPYEQYFGPGTRLTVT.

The rearrangement uses TRBV28 and TRBJ2-1; D is possibly TRBD2 (5 bases). Trimming removed 5 bases from V and 3 bases from J, with 11 bases in between. Germline lookup yields CDR1 MDHEN and CDR2 SYDVKM. This CDR3 spans 14 amino acids. CDR3 region: CASSHVAGYNEQFF. The CDR3 DNA is TGTGCCAGCAGTCACGTGGCGGGCTACAATGAGCAGTTCTTC. The whole variable domain, remainder taken from reference TRBV28 and TRBJ2-1, is DVKVTQSSRYLVKRTGEKVFLECVQDMDHENMFWYRQDPGLGLRLIYFSYDVKMKEKGDIPEGYSVSREKKERFSLILESASTNQTSMYLCASSHVAGYNEQFFGPGTRLTVL.